These 3 T cell receptor beta chains originate from one sample sequenced in a study of T cell responses to AZD1222 COVID-19 vaccine. TCRdb keeps only in-frame clones here, not all; method: immunoSEQ multiplex PCR. This sample carries around 200,000 clones, just over 85% of them seen once, and the ten largest clones take approximately 0.5%. This sample comprised peripheral blood, obtained on day 0 of AZD1222 vaccination. These receptors all stem from an adult in good health.

The chain has TRBV6-1 and TRBJ1-6; D unclear. V was shortened by 3 bases and J by 6 bases, with 6 bases between the two germline ends. The CDR3 length is 13 residues. The germline V gene has CDR1 MNHNS and CDR2 SASEGT. CDR3 amino acids: CASSEDSNSPLHF. CDR3 nucleotide sequence: TGTGCCAGCAGTGAGGACTCTAATTCACCCCTCCACTTT.

V and J are TRBV28 and TRBJ1-5, with a tentative D call TRBD1 (5 bases). From germline, CDR1 is MDHEN and CDR2 SYDVKM. V dropped 5 bases and J dropped 1 base, with 12 bases sitting between them. The CDR3 covers 15 residues. The CDR3 is CASSPGGASNQPQHF. As DNA, the CDR3 is TGTGCCAGCAGTCCGGGAGGGGCGAGCAATCAGCCCCAGCATTTT.

The V call is TRBV7-6, the J call TRBJ2-1; D perhaps matches TRBD1 (5 bases). The germline gives CDR1 SGHVS, CDR2 FNYEAQ. Trimming removed 3 bases at V and 7 bases at J, with 10 bases between. The length of the CDR3 is 13 residues. CDR3 loop: CASSFSGSNEQFF. As DNA, the CDR3 is TGTGCCAGCAGCTTCTCAGGGTCGAATGAGCAGTTCTTC.